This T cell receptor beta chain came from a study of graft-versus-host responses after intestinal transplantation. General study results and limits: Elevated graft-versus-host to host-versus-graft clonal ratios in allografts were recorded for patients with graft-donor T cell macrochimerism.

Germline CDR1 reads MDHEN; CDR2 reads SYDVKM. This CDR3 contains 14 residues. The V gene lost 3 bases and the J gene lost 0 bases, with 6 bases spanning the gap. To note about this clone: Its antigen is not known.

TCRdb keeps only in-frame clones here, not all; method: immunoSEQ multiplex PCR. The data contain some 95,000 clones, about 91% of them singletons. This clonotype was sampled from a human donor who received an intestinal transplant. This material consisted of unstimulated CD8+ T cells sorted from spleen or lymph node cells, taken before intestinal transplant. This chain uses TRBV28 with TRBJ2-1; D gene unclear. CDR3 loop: CASSFGGSYNEQFF. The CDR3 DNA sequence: TGTGCCAGCAGTTTCGGCGGCTCCTACAATGAGCAGTTCTTC.